A selection of T cell receptor beta chains follows, all from one sample in a study of preoperative IRX-2 immunotherapy in early breast cancer. The protocol was immunoSEQ multiplex PCR, while the TCRdb copy is restricted to in-frame clones and leaves out a portion. This table holds 24,000 or so clones, roughly 80% found once. The sample here was lymph node tissue, taken before IRX-2 immunotherapy. These receptors all come from a human donor with breast cancer. CDR3s include the opening cysteine and the closing phenylalanine or tryptophan. Fields, in order: V gene, clone size, D gene, J gene, CDR3 DNA, CDR3 protein. The D gene is left open where the match is weak. Rows give clone size only sometimes, using once, few, many, or a class for an expanded clone.

>TRBV29-1|few|NA|TRBJ1-2
TGCAGCGTTGATAGGTTCCAGGATGGCTACACCTTC
CSVDRFQDGYTF
>TRBV19|NA|TRBD1|TRBJ1-2
TGTGCCAGTAGTATGGGGGACAGCATCAATAACTATGGCTACACCTTC
CASSMGDSINNYGYTF
>TRBV18|NA|NA|TRBJ1-1
TGTGCCAGCTCACCAAGTCCGAGGAACACTGAAGCTTTCTTT
CASSPSPRNTEAFF
>TRBV18|few|TRBD1|TRBJ2-5
TGTGCCAGCTCACCTGTGGGACAGGGAGAGACCCAGTACTTC
CASSPVGQGETQYF
>TRBV10-3|NA|TRBD2|TRBJ2-1
TGTGCCATCAGTGAGTCGCGGCGGGGGGAGAGTGAGCAGTTCTTC
CAISESRRGESEQFF
>TRBV6-4|NA|NA|TRBJ2-2
TGTGCCAGCAGTGTACAGGAGGACCGGGAGCTGTTTTTT
CASSVQEDRELFF
>TRBV10-3|NA|NA|TRBJ1-2
TGTGCCATCAGTGAGGAATACTATGGCTACACCTTC
CAISEEYYGYTF
>TRBV11-3|few|NA|TRBJ1-1
TGTGCCAGCAGCTTGGACGGGGGGCAGAACACTGAAGCTTTCTTT
CASSLDGGQNTEAFF
>TRBV1|NA|NA|TRBJ2-6
TGCGCCAGCAGCCAAGGAACGGGGACAGGGGGCTCTGGGGCCAACGTCCTGACTTTC
CASSQGTGTGGSGANVLTF
>TRBV6-8|NA|TRBD1|TRBJ1-2
TGTGCCAGCAGTCCGGGACAGGGGGCGCAAAGCTACACCTTC
CASSPGQGAQSYTF
>TRBV7-7|NA|TRBD1|TRBJ1-2
TGTGCCAGCAGAGGCGGGACAGGCACGGCTAACTATGGCTACACCTTC
CASRGGTGTANYGYTF
>TRBV28|few|TRBD1|TRBJ1-3
TGTGCCAGCAGTTTCCAGGGGACAGGGGGAAACACCATATATTTT
CASSFQGTGGNTIYF
>TRBV11-3|NA|TRBD1|TRBJ1-2
TGTGCCAGCAGCTTAGGGGGACAGGGCTTTGGCTACACCTTC
CASSLGGQGFGYTF
>TRBV18|NA|TRBD1|TRBJ2-7
TGTGCCAGCTCACCATTAATGGCGACAGGGGGCTACGAGCAGTACTTC
CASSPLMATGGYEQYF
>TRBV11-3|once|TRBD2|TRBJ2-5
TGTGCCAGCAGCTTAGGCGGATCCGGGGGGGAGACCCAGTACTTC
CASSLGGSGGETQYF
>TRBV12-2|NA|NA|TRBJ2-1
TGTGCTGGAACCGGGACTAGGCATAGGGATGAGCAGTTCTTC
CAGTGTRHRDEQFF
>TRBV23-1|NA|TRBD1|TRBJ2-7
TGCGCCAGCAGCCGGGACAGGGGAACCTACGAGCAGTACTTC
CASSRDRGTYEQYF
>TRBV18|NA|NA|TRBJ1-1
TGTGCCAGCTCCTTCTATGACCCGAACACTGAAGCTTTCTTT
CASSFYDPNTEAFF
>TRBV28|NA|NA|TRBJ1-5
TGTGCCAGCAGTTTAGTTGTATGGGGGGGTTCCAATCAGCCCCAGCATTTT
CASSLVVWGGSNQPQHF
>TRBV1|NA|NA|TRBJ1-3
TGCGCCAGCAGCCAAGATAGGATCGGGACCTCTGGAAACACCATATATTTT
CASSQDRIGTSGNTIYF
>TRBV28|NA|NA|TRBJ1-1
TGTGCCAGCAGTTTAACACAGGCGAACACTGAAGCTTTCTTT
CASSLTQANTEAFF
>TRBV11-3|NA|TRBD1|TRBJ1-2
TGTGCCAGCAGCTTATTACAGGGGATCCCAATCTATGGCTACACCTTC
CASSLLQGIPIYGYTF
>TRBV11-3|few|NA|TRBJ2-5
TGTGCCAGCAGCCACGATTTTAGCGGCGGGCAAAGGACCCAGTACTTC
CASSHDFSGGQRTQYF
>TRBV19|NA|TRBD1|TRBJ1-1
TGTGCCAGTAGTATGGGACAGTTTAATGAAGCTTTCTTT
CASSMGQFNEAFF
>TRBV5-1|NA|TRBD1|TRBJ1-4
TGCGCCAGCAGCTTCGACAGGGGGTATGAAAAACTGTTTTTT
CASSFDRGYEKLFF
>TRBV19|NA|TRBD2|TRBJ2-1
TGTGCCAGTCAGCGGGGGGGATTAGTGGATGAGCAGTTCTTC
CASQRGGLVDEQFF
>TRBV5-1|NA|TRBD2|TRBJ2-3
TGCGCCAGCAGCCTTGCCACTAGCGGGGGGGATACGCAGTATTTT
CASSLATSGGDTQYF